The table lists the clone carrying this TCR beta chain with a count of one. What it recognizes is unknown. Trimming stripped 3 bases from V and 4 bases from J, with 15 bases between. The germline V gene has CDR1 KGHSH and CDR2 LQKENI. The CDR3 has 15 residues. The protocol was immunoSEQ multiplex PCR, while the TCRdb copy is restricted to in-frame clones and leaves out a portion. Among hundreds of thousands of clones listed, about three quarters were seen once. These data are taken from a study of cytotoxic CD8 clonotypes in ibrutinib-treated CLL. Study at large: In all, 10 to 11 patients were relapsed/refractory, fewer than 16 were treatment-naive and 17 were IGHV unmutated. By median roughly 74 months, approximately 12 had progressed and approximately 14 stayed remitted; responses had been 2 complete and about 25 partial.

The study's findings and limits: At ibrutinib response, clonality increased, and at progression it declined back toward baseline. There were differences in sampling times between sustained-remission and progressing patients.

This specimen consisted of PBMCs, obtained after 12 months of ibrutinib treatment. The sequence came from a human donor with chronic lymphocytic leukemia. The chain uses TRBV18 and TRBJ1-2; D is ambiguous. The CDR3 nucleotides read TGTGCCAGCTCACCTAACGGACCCGAGCCCTATGGCTACACCTTC. The encoded protein is CASSPNGPEPYGYTF.